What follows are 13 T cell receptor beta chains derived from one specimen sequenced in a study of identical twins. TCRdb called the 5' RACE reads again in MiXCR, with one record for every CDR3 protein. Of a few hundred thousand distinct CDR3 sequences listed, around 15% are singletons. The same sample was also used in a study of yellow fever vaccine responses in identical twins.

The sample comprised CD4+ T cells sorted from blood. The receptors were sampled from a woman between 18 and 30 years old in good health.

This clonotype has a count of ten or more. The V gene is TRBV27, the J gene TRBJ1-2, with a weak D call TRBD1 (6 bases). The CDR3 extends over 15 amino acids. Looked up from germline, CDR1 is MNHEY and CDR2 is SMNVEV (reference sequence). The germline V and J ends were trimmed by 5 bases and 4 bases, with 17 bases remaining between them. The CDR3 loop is CASSPRDRPIYGYTF. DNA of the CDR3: TGTGCCAGCAGTCCTCGAGACAGGCCGATCTATGGCTACACCTTC.

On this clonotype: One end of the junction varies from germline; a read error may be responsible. CDR3 sequence reads: CASSSTGSYEKYF. Here the CDR3 DNA reads TGTGCCAGCAGCTCCACAGGGTCCTACGAGAAGTACTTC. This rearrangement joins TRBV7-8 to TRBJ2-7; tentative D call: TRBD1 (6 bases). This CDR3 has 13 amino acids. Germline CDR1 reads SGHVS; CDR2 reads FQNEAQ.

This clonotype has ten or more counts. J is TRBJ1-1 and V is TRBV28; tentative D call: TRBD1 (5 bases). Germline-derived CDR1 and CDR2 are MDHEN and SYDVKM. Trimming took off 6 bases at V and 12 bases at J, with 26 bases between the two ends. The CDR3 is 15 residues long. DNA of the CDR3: TGTGCCAGCAGCACGATAAGAAGGGGTGGCGCGAGGTCTTTCTTT. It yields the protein CASSTIRRGGARSFF.

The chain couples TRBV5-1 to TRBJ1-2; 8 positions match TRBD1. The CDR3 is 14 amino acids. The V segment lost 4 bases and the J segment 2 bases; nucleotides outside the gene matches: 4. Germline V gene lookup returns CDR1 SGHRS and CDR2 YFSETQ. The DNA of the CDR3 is TGCGCCAGCAGCGTCGGGACAGGAAACTATGGCTACACCTTC. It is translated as CASSVGTGNYGYTF.

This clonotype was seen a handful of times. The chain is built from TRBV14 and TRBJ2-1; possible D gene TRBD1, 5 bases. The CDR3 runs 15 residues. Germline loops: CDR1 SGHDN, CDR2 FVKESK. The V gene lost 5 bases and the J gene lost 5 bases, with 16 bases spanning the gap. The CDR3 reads CASSLGAATHNEQFF. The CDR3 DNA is TGTGCCAGCAGCTTAGGGGCGGCGACGCACAATGAGCAGTTCTTC.

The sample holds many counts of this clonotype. The CDR3 DNA sequence: TGTGCCATCAGACCGATGACAGGGCAAACTGAAGCTTTCTTT. It specifies CAIRPMTGQTEAFF. The rearrangement joins TRBV10-3 to TRBJ1-1; 7 bases align to TRBD1. The V segment lost 6 bases and the J segment 5 bases; nucleotides outside the gene matches: 9. Germline CDR1 is ENHRY and CDR2 is SYGVKD. This CDR3 comprises 14 residues.

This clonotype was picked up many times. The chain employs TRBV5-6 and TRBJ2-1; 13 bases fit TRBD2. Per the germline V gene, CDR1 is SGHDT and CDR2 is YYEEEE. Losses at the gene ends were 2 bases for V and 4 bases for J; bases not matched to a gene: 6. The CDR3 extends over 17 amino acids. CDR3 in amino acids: CASSFLGTSGIYNEQFF. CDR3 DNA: TGTGCCAGCAGCTTTCTAGGGACTAGCGGGATTTACAATGAGCAGTTCTTC.

CDR3: CASSPMFLAASTDTQYF. CDR3 DNA: TGTGCCAGCAGCCCCATGTTCCTAGCGGCTAGCACAGATACGCAGTATTTT. The V gene is TRBV6-2 or TRBV6-3, the J gene TRBJ2-3, with 7 positions matching TRBD2. The CDR3 has 17 residues. The J segment lost 0 bases and the V segment lost 6 bases, leaving 12 bases of the junction unmatched. Germline V gene data show CDR1 as MNHEY and CDR2 as SVGEGT.

DNA for the CDR3: TGTGCCAGCAGCCGCGAACCTAACTACGAGCAGTACTTC. Translation: CASSREPNYEQYF. The chain employs TRBV14 and TRBJ2-7; D gene unclear. This CDR3 spans 13 amino acids. With 4 bases removed from V and 3 bases from J, the gap between germline ends came to 10 bases. Germline lookup yields CDR1 SGHDN and CDR2 FVKESK.

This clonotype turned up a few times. The CDR3 DNA follows: TGTGCCAGCAGCGTAGAAGGGTTCTACCAAGAGACCCAGTACTTC. This translates into CASSVEGFYQETQYF. The chain combines TRBV9 with TRBJ2-5; D gene unclear. The germline gives CDR1 SGDLS, CDR2 YYNGEE. The CDR3 length is 15 residues. V lost 0 bases and J 0 bases, leaving 9 bases between the germline ends.

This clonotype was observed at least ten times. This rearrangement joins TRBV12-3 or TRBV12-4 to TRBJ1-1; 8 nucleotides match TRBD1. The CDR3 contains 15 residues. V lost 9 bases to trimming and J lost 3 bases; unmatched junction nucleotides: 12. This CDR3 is CASVDRGLLDTEAFF. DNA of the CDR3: TGTGCCAGTGTCGACAGGGGACTATTGGACACTGAAGCTTTCTTT.

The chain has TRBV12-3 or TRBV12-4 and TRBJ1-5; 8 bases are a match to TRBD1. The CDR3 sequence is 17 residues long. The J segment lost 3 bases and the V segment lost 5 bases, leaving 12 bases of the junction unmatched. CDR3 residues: CASSAAPGTGLNQPQHF. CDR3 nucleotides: TGTGCCAGCAGTGCCGCCCCCGGGACAGGCCTCAATCAGCCCCAGCATTTT.

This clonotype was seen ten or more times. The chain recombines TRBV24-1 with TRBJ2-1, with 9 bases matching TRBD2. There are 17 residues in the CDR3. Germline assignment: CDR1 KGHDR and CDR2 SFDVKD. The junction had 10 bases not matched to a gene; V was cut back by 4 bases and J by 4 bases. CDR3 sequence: CATSDKSAGGQYNEQFF. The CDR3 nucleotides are TGTGCCACCAGTGACAAGTCTGCGGGAGGGCAGTACAATGAGCAGTTCTTC.